A single T cell receptor beta chain is shown here with its context. Clones were read by immunoSEQ multiplex PCR, and TCRdb kept only the in-frame ones, dropping some. The sample lists around 20,000 clones, 77% occurring once. Starting 14 to 28 days after autologous transplant, ipilimumab 1 mg/kg was given. Patients got 3 mg/kg IV nivolumab weeks 1, 4, 7, 10, then biweekly through week 26. This record belongs to a study of ipilimumab plus nivolumab after autologous stem cell transplantation. Overall study: Median doses per patient: a few ipilimumab, about eight nivolumab. Both relapsed and primary refractory DLBCL were included.

With 7 bases removed from V and 4 bases from J, the gap between germline ends came to 14 bases. Germline lookup yields CDR1 SQVTM and CDR2 ANQGSEA. This CDR3 comprises 12 residues. The chain uses TRBV29-1 and TRBJ2-7; tentatively, D is TRBD2 (7 bases). The sequenced sample was PBMCs, obtained in a trial of ipilimumab plus nivolumab as post-transplant consolidation. This TCR came from a male donor with diffuse large B-cell lymphoma. CDR3 in DNA: TGCAGCGCAACGGGGGGCTTTTACGAGCAGTACTTC. Translation gives CSATGGFYEQYF.